The present T cell receptor beta chain was sequenced within a study of radiation and T cells in renal cell carcinoma. Notes on the study in general: No pretreatment tumor biopsies were available for baseline clonotypes. From baseline, blood top tumor clonotypes peaked at 2 weeks post-radiation.

Indicated time point: blood 4 weeks post-SBRT, at nephrectomy. As to treatment: 15 Gy SBRT to primary tumor, nephrectomy 4 weeks later. Nephrectomy followed 15 Gy stereotactic body radiation by 4 weeks. This renal cell carcinoma was of the clear cell type. Sequencing was performed with immunoSEQ multiplex PCR; in TCRdb, only in-frame clones are kept and a portion is missing. The table shows some 44,000 clones, with 80% to 85% occurring only once. To note about this clone: The target antigen is unknown.

Trimming pared 4 bases from V and 5 bases from J, leaving 13 bases between. Germline CDR1 reads LGHNA; CDR2 reads YSLEER. The CDR3 runs to 14 residues. The chain couples TRBV4-3 to TRBJ2-3; D remains unclear. The sample in question was blood, obtained from a patient whose treatment included radiotherapy and nephrectomy. The receptor's source is a woman in her seventies with renal cell carcinoma. The CDR3 is CASSLQAERDTQYF. The CDR3 region has the DNA TGCGCCAGCAGCCTGCAGGCGGAACGAGATACGCAGTATTTT.